Listed below are T cell receptor beta chains from one sample, sequenced in a study of shared clonotypes between healthy human individuals. Clones were read by immunoSEQ multiplex PCR, and TCRdb kept only the in-frame ones, dropping some. Found here are roughly 2 million clones, 85% to 95% of them singletons; the top ten hold 0.85% to 1.2%. Sequencing input: naive CD8+ T cells sorted from blood. Receptors originate from a man between 18 and 35 years old in good health. CDR3s include the opening cysteine and the closing phenylalanine or tryptophan. Fields, in order: V gene, D gene, J gene, CDR3 protein. A D gene is named only where the DNA matches it firmly.

V gene: TRBV10-2
D gene: NA
J gene: TRBJ2-3
CDR3 protein: CASSEGDTQYF

V gene: TRBV5-1
D gene: TRBD2
J gene: TRBJ2-3
CDR3 protein: CASSLALAGGLTDTQYF

V gene: TRBV11-2
D gene: NA
J gene: TRBJ1-1
CDR3 protein: CASSVGGPLGNTEAFF

V gene: TRBV21-1
D gene: NA
J gene: TRBJ2-1
CDR3 protein: CASRTSGRPVWFF

V gene: TRBV27
D gene: NA
J gene: TRBJ1-5
CDR3 protein: CASSSVGSNQPQHF

V gene: TRBV19
D gene: NA
J gene: TRBJ2-1
CDR3 protein: CASSGRVIGDEQFF

V gene: TRBV4-1
D gene: NA
J gene: TRBJ2-7
CDR3 protein: CASSQSLGGHEQYF

V gene: TRBV13
D gene: NA
J gene: TRBJ1-1
CDR3 protein: CASSPMGQGWSEAFF

V gene: TRBV11-2
D gene: TRBD2
J gene: TRBJ2-7
CDR3 protein: CASSPQGLGSYEQYF

V gene: TRBV28
D gene: NA
J gene: TRBJ2-4
CDR3 protein: CASKGLSELAKNIQYF

V gene: TRBV28
D gene: NA
J gene: TRBJ1-1
CDR3 protein: CASSLTGLSHREAFF

V gene: TRBV5-6
D gene: NA
J gene: TRBJ1-1
CDR3 protein: CASSLEAARNTEAFF

V gene: TRBV9
D gene: TRBD1
J gene: TRBJ2-7
CDR3 protein: CASSATDRVRDGYEQYF

V gene: TRBV5-1
D gene: NA
J gene: TRBJ1-6
CDR3 protein: CASSLVQGGSSYNSPLHF

V gene: TRBV7-8
D gene: TRBD1
J gene: TRBJ1-3
CDR3 protein: CASSLDRGSGNTIYF

V gene: TRBV7-9
D gene: NA
J gene: TRBJ1-4
CDR3 protein: CASSLSTEATNEKMFF

V gene: TRBV27
D gene: NA
J gene: TRBJ2-7
CDR3 protein: CASSFDVLAFAEQYF

V gene: TRBV4-1
D gene: NA
J gene: TRBJ2-1
CDR3 protein: CASSLRGTNYNEQFF

V gene: TRBV7-9
D gene: TRBD1
J gene: TRBJ2-7
CDR3 protein: CASSTGQGANEQYF

V gene: TRBV11-2
D gene: NA
J gene: TRBJ2-7
CDR3 protein: CASSLEIGYEQYF

V gene: TRBV11-2
D gene: TRBD2
J gene: TRBJ2-7
CDR3 protein: CASSFTSGALSSYEQYF

V gene: TRBV4-1
D gene: NA
J gene: TRBJ2-7
CDR3 protein: CASSPFHGGGAYEQYF

V gene: TRBV30
D gene: NA
J gene: TRBJ2-3
CDR3 protein: CAWSVVGPDTQYF

V gene: TRBV11-3
D gene: TRBD2
J gene: TRBJ2-3
CDR3 protein: CASSLSSGGASGDTQYF

V gene: TRBV7-9
D gene: NA
J gene: TRBJ2-3
CDR3 protein: CARAGTSTDTQYF

V gene: TRBV18
D gene: NA
J gene: TRBJ2-1
CDR3 protein: CASSLDSLEQFF

V gene: TRBV10-2
D gene: NA
J gene: TRBJ1-4
CDR3 protein: CASSYSGTAYEKLFF

V gene: TRBV19
D gene: TRBD1
J gene: TRBJ2-5
CDR3 protein: CASSSRTGLWQETQYF

V gene: TRBV6-6
D gene: NA
J gene: TRBJ1-2
CDR3 protein: CASSYGSGLYGYTF

V gene: TRBV7-9
D gene: NA
J gene: TRBJ2-2
CDR3 protein: CASSFTGEAGELFF

V gene: TRBV28
D gene: NA
J gene: TRBJ2-7
CDR3 protein: CASSLAGPRAYEQYF

V gene: TRBV19
D gene: TRBD2
J gene: TRBJ2-2
CDR3 protein: CASSPGLPVGELFF

V gene: TRBV11-2
D gene: NA
J gene: TRBJ1-3
CDR3 protein: CASSLVGPGNTIYF

V gene: TRBV4-1
D gene: NA
J gene: TRBJ2-3
CDR3 protein: CASSQGGGAFITDTQYF

V gene: TRBV28
D gene: NA
J gene: TRBJ1-1
CDR3 protein: CASKDTEAFF

V gene: TRBV10-3
D gene: NA
J gene: TRBJ1-1
CDR3 protein: CAISESGVAGEANTEAFF

V gene: TRBV9
D gene: NA
J gene: TRBJ1-3
CDR3 protein: CASSVDSYTIYF

V gene: TRBV28
D gene: NA
J gene: TRBJ1-5
CDR3 protein: CASSPGDNQPQHF

V gene: TRBV10-2
D gene: TRBD2
J gene: TRBJ2-4
CDR3 protein: CASSDGLADFQYF

V gene: TRBV4-2
D gene: TRBD2
J gene: TRBJ2-1
CDR3 protein: CASSQDYSLAGAYNEQFF

V gene: TRBV29-1
D gene: NA
J gene: TRBJ2-6
CDR3 protein: CSVEGGTGDSSGANVLTF

V gene: TRBV5-6
D gene: NA
J gene: TRBJ2-3
CDR3 protein: CASSSGGGTDTQYF

V gene: TRBV7-3
D gene: NA
J gene: TRBJ2-1
CDR3 protein: CASSPSGGAYNEQFF

V gene: TRBV9
D gene: TRBD2
J gene: TRBJ2-3
CDR3 protein: CASSVGTSGRTDTQYF

V gene: TRBV7-6
D gene: NA
J gene: TRBJ2-7
CDR3 protein: CASSLLEGGRPYEQYF

V gene: TRBV7-9
D gene: TRBD1
J gene: TRBJ2-7
CDR3 protein: CASSVRDRTYEQYF

V gene: TRBV28
D gene: NA
J gene: TRBJ2-7
CDR3 protein: CASSLWGVNEQYF

V gene: TRBV6-5
D gene: TRBD1
J gene: TRBJ2-5
CDR3 protein: CASTTGKETQYF

V gene: TRBV4-1
D gene: NA
J gene: TRBJ2-7
CDR3 protein: CASSQTGSYEQYF

V gene: TRBV5-6
D gene: NA
J gene: TRBJ2-5
CDR3 protein: CASSLEAGLLETQYF

V gene: TRBV6-1
D gene: TRBD1
J gene: TRBJ2-7
CDR3 protein: CASRTGYEQYF

V gene: TRBV4-1
D gene: NA
J gene: TRBJ2-2
CDR3 protein: CASQRGTGELFF

V gene: TRBV13
D gene: TRBD2
J gene: TRBJ2-7
CDR3 protein: CASSLGAGTIGEQYF

V gene: TRBV5-6
D gene: TRBD2
J gene: TRBJ2-2
CDR3 protein: CASSLQLAGVVGELFF

V gene: TRBV4-1
D gene: NA
J gene: TRBJ1-3
CDR3 protein: CASSPGSLGGNTIYF

V gene: TRBV9
D gene: NA
J gene: TRBJ2-7
CDR3 protein: CASSVEGSYEQYF

V gene: TRBV5-1
D gene: NA
J gene: TRBJ2-2
CDR3 protein: CASSFWVGATNTGELFF

V gene: TRBV9
D gene: TRBD1
J gene: TRBJ1-5
CDR3 protein: CASSVGSGTASNQPQHF

V gene: TRBV5-6
D gene: NA
J gene: TRBJ2-5
CDR3 protein: CASSWGGGPYQETQYF

V gene: TRBV27
D gene: TRBD2
J gene: TRBJ2-7
CDR3 protein: CASSLGTSGSEQYF